This T cell receptor beta chain was identified in a study of identical twins. Whole-study results and caveats: For monozygotic twins, models underestimated out-of-frame TCR alpha sharing.

The authors used template switching to add a universal primer site and gave cDNA unique molecular identifiers. From the 5' RACE reads, TCRdb called clonotypes with MiXCR, one entry per CDR3 protein. The table has 1.5 million to 2 million distinct CDR3 sequences, around 33% seen once. About this clonotype itself: Antigen specificity is unknown.

V was shortened by 2 bases and J by 7 bases, with 11 bases between the two germline ends. This CDR3 spans 13 amino acids. Looked up from germline, CDR1 is LGHDT and CDR2 is YNNKEL (reference sequence). The sequence derives from a newborn girl in good health. The specimen sequenced was cord blood. The chain is built from TRBV3-1 and TRBJ1-1; a possible D gene is TRBD1 (5 bases). CDR3 protein: CASSQISQGEAFF. CDR3 bases: TGTGCCAGCAGCCAAATCTCTCAGGGTGAAGCTTTCTTT.